The text below deals with one TCR beta chain. These data belong to a study of blood T cell repertoires in COVID-19. Study summary: COVID-19 samples from acute and convalescent phases originated in the United States, Italy and Spain. T cells, B-cell-depleted T cells, or PBMCs supplied cDNA or gDNA.

This CDR3 region has 13 residues. Germline CDR1 and CDR2: MNHEY and SVGAGI. V lost 4 bases to trimming and J lost 11 bases, with 17 bases between them. In the original analysis: Reference gene primer amplification gave estimated nucleated cell counts. The assay was immunoSEQ multiplex PCR, and TCRdb's table has in-frame clones only and misses some. V, J and clone size were drawn from that table, and D and trimming were deduced from the DNA. The table includes under 350,000 clones, 75% to 90% detected once. This receptor was identified in a middle-aged man with acute or convalescent COVID-19. The chain links TRBV6-5 to TRBJ1-2; possibly TRBD1 for D (6 bases). The material sequenced was peripheral blood. The CDR3 here is CASSSIQDSPYTF. CDR3 nucleotides: TGTGCCAGCAGTTCCATTCAGGACAGCCCTTACACCTTC.